Presented here are 4 T cell receptor beta chains from one specimen sequenced in a study of CD4 T cells in relation to SARS-CoV-2 and coronaviruses. Assay used: immunoSEQ multiplex PCR; TCRdb lists only in-frame clones, some missing. Of 35,000 to 40,000 clones listed, over 70% are singletons. These receptors' targets are unknown. Sequenced sample: memory CD4+ T cells from PBMCs, cultured in vitro. The receptors were sampled from an adult with COVID-19.

The rearrangement uses TRBV2 and TRBJ2-1; 14 bases map to TRBD2. The CDR3 is made up of 15 amino acids. From germline, CDR1 is SNHLY and CDR2 FYNNEI. Trimming at V came to 1 base and at J to 14 bases, leaving 7 bases not matched to a gene. CDR3: CASSEGGLAGGVEFF. The CDR3 nucleotides are TGTGCCAGCAGTGAAGGAGGACTAGCGGGGGGAGTGGAGTTCTTC.

This sequence joins TRBV6-6 and TRBJ2-7, with D unresolved. In germline, CDR1 is MNHNY, CDR2 SVGAGI (reference sequence). The CDR3 covers 14 residues. Trimming removed 0 bases from V and 3 bases from J, with 9 bases in between. CDR3 DNA: TGTGCCAGCAGTTACTCCAGGCCGGTCTACGAGCAGTACTTC. Translating gives CASSYSRPVYEQYF.

V gene TRBV4-2 combines with J gene TRBJ2-4; no reliable D call. This CDR3 is 14 amino acids long. The ends were cut back, 1 base at V and 6 bases at J, with 10 bases in the middle. Per germline, CDR1 LGHNA and CDR2 YNFKEQ. CDR3 residues: CASSQGVSRNIQYF. The CDR3 nucleotides are TGTGCCAGCAGCCAAGGAGTTTCCAGAAACATTCAGTACTTC.

The CDR3 nucleotides are TGTGCCAGCAGTTACACAGGGATGAATTCACCCCTCCACTTT. It specifies CASSYTGMNSPLHF. This chain connects TRBV6-2 or TRBV6-3 to TRBJ1-6; D may be TRBD1 (6 bases). The CDR3 spans 14 residues. Trimming pared 2 bases from V and 7 bases from J, leaving 9 bases between. Germline CDR1 MNHEY, CDR2 SVGEGT.